This TCR beta chain was documented in a study of shared clonotypes between healthy human individuals. Study in general: For every donor, three CD4 naive, three CD4 memory, two CD8 naive and one CD8 memory plates were used.

Findings and caveats of the study: Of the naive CD4 clonotypes, around 4.7% were shared across a handful of donors.

Germline V lookup: CDR1 MDHEN, CDR2 SYDVKM. The CDR3 covers 14 residues. Trimming took 5 bases from V and 4 from J, leaving 14 bases between them. Comment on this clone: As yet, its antigen is unknown.

The assay was carried out at the deep level. Each PCR replicate from the sorted subsets contained around 200 ng DNA, which is about 31,000 T cell genomes. Data came from immunoSEQ multiplex PCR; TCRdb stores just in-frame clones and leaves some out. The sample consists of about 1 million clones, around 75% of them appearing once. The origin of this receptor is a man aged 18 to 35 in good health. The sequencing sample was made of memory CD4+ T cells sorted from blood. Described subset: CD45RA-negative fraction. This rearrangement joins TRBV28 to TRBJ1-2; D may be TRBD1 (6 bases). CDR3 sequence reads: CASSGQPIFYGYTF. CDR3 nucleotide sequence: TGTGCCAGCAGTGGACAGCCGATTTTCTATGGCTACACCTTC.